This TCR beta chain was sequenced for a study of T cell responses to AZD1222 COVID-19 vaccine. Pooling was applied to second doses at about 4 or about 12 weeks. Study results and limitations: Donors skewed white British and female; clonal diversity was possibly underestimated. Baseline seropositivity characterized only a handful of AZD1222 recipients.

Notes on this clone: Its matching antigen is unknown.

The assay was immunoSEQ multiplex PCR, and TCRdb's table has in-frame clones only and misses some. The table records fewer than 85,000 clones, about nine tenths of them present only once. This specimen consisted of peripheral blood, obtained 28 days after the second AZD1222 dose. The receptor's source is an adult who received the AZD1222 COVID-19 vaccine.

Here the CDR3 reads CASRPQVGINQPQHF. The CDR3 coding sequence is TGTGCCAGCAGGCCCCAAGTGGGTATCAATCAGCCCCAGCATTTT. The chain links TRBV6-5 to TRBJ1-5; no clear D. Germline CDR1 is MNHEY and CDR2 is SVGAGI. V was cut by 6 bases and J by 3 bases, with 15 bases left in between. CDR3 length equals 15 residues.